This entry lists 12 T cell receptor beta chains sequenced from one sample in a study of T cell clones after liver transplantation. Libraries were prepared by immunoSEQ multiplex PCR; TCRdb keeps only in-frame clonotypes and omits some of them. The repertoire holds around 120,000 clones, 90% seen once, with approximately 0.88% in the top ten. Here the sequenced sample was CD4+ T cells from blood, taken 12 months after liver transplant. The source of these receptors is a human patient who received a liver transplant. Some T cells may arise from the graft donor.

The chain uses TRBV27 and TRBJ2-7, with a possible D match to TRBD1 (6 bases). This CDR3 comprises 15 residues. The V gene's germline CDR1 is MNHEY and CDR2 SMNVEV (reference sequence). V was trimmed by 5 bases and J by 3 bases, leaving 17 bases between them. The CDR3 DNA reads TGTGCCAGCAGTATACTCCCGGGACACATCTACGAGCAGTACTTC. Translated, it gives CASSILPGHIYEQYF.

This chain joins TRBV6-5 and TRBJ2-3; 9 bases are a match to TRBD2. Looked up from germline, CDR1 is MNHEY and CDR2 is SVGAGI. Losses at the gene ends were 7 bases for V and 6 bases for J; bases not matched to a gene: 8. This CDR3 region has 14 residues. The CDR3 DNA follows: TGTGCCAGCACCTTAGCGGGGGAGGGGGATACGCAGTATTTT. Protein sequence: CASTLAGEGDTQYF.

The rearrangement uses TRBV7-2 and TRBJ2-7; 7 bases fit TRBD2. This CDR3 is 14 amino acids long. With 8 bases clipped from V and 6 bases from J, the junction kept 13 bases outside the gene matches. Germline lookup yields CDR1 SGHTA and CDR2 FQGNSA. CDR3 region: CASSLGGRSVEQYF. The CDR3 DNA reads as TGTGCCAGCTCACTGGGGGGGAGAAGTGTCGAGCAGTACTTC.

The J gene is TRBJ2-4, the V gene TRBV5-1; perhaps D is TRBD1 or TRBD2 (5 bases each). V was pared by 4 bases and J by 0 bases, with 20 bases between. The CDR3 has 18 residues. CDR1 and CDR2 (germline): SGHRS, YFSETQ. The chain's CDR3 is CASSPTGTASLAKNIQYF. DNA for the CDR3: TGCGCCAGCAGCCCGACCGGGACGGCCTCGCTAGCCAAAAACATTCAGTACTTC.

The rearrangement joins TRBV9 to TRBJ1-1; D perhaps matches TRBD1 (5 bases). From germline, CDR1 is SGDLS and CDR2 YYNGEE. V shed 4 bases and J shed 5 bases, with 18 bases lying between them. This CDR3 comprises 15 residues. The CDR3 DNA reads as TGTGCCAGCAGCCCCTCTGTCGGGAGGGGAACTGAAGCTTTCTTT. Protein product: CASSPSVGRGTEAFF.

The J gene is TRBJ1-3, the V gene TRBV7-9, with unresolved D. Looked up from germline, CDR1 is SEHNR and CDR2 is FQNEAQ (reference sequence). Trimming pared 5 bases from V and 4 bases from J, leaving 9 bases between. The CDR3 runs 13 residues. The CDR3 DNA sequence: TGTGCCAGCAGCCGGGGTGAAGGAAACACCATATATTTT. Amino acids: CASSRGEGNTIYF.

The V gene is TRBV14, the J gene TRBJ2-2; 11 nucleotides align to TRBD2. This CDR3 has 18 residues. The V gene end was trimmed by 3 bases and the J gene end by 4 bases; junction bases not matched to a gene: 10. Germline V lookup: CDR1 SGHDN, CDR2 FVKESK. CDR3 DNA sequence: TGTGCCAGCAGCCAGATACTAGCGGGAGTACTTCGCACCGGGGAGCTGTTTTTT. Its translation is CASSQILAGVLRTGELFF.

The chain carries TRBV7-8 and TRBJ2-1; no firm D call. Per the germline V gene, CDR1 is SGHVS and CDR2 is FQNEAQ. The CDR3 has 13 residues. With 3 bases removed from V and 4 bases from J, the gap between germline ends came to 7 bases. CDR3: CASSFMGYNEQFF. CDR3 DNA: TGTGCCAGCAGCTTTATGGGTTACAATGAGCAGTTCTTC.

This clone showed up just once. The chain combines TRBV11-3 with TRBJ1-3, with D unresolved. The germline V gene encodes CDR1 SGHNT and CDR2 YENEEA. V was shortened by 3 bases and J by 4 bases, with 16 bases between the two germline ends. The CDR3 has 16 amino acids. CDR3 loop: CASSFESGPPGNTIYF. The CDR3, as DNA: TGTGCCAGCAGCTTTGAAAGCGGGCCCCCCGGAAACACCATATATTTT.

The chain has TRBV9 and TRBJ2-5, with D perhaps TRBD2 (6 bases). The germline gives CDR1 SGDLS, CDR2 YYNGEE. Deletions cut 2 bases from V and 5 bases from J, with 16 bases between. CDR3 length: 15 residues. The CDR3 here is CASSVTSSLGETQYF. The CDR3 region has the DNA TGTGCCAGCAGCGTCACTAGCTCCCTCGGGGAGACCCAGTACTTC.

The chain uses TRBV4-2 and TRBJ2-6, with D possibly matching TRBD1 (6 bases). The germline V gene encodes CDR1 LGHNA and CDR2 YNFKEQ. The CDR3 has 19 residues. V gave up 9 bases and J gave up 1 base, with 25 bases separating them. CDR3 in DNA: TGTGCCAGTAGCGCATTTCAGGGGAGTGGTGGGTCTGGGGCCAACGTCCTGACTTTC. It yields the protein CASSAFQGSGGSGANVLTF.

As DNA, the CDR3 is TGTGCCAGCAGTCCCCTATGGGGAATGAACACTGAAGCTTTCTTT. This gives the protein CASSPLWGMNTEAFF. The chain joins TRBV28 to TRBJ1-1; D is unclear. There are 15 residues in the CDR3. Per the germline V gene, CDR1 is MDHEN and CDR2 is SYDVKM. With 5 bases removed from V and 0 bases from J, the gap between germline ends came to 13 bases.